This passage covers 16 T cell receptor beta chains from one sample sequenced in a study of T cell changes during pregnancy in multiple sclerosis. The table came from immunoSEQ multiplex PCR; TCRdb's copy has only in-frame clones and leaves some out. The data hold around 61,000 clones, with 75% to 90% observed a single time. Specimen: peripheral blood, collected in the first trimester of pregnancy. These TCRs come from a female donor in good health, enrolled as a control in a pregnancy study.

This clone was picked up one time. This chain links TRBV7-2 with TRBJ2-1, with 10 bases that match TRBD1. V shed 5 bases and J 8 bases; nucleotides not matched to a gene: 9. Per the germline V gene, CDR1 is SGHTA and CDR2 is FQGNSA. This CDR3 contains 15 residues. The DNA of the CDR3 is TGTGCCAGCAGCCCGACGGGACAGGGGTACGATGAGCAGTTCTTC. This gives the protein CASSPTGQGYDEQFF.

This chain uses TRBV6-1 with TRBJ2-5, with 9 bases matching TRBD1. In germline, CDR1 is MNHNS, CDR2 SASEGT. This CDR3 has 15 residues. J lost 2 bases, V lost 5 bases, and 6 bases had no gene match. The CDR3 loop is CASSRDRGRQETQYF. CDR3 nucleotides: TGTGCCAGCAGTCGCGACAGGGGGAGGCAAGAGACCCAGTACTTC.

This clone is a singleton in its sample. The rearrangement joins TRBV4-1 to TRBJ2-7; TRBD2 matches 13 bases. Germline V gives CDR1 MGHRA, CDR2 YSYEKL. The CDR3 is 16 amino acids. The V segment lost 4 bases and the J segment 0 bases; nucleotides outside the gene matches: 3. CDR3 nucleotide sequence: TGCGCCAGCAGCCCGACTAGCGGGGGGTCCTCCTACGAGCAGTACTTC. Protein: CASSPTSGGSSYEQYF.

This clone showed up just once. CDR3 amino acids: CSVSGTVNQPQHF. In nucleotides, the CDR3 is TGCAGCGTGTCCGGGACAGTAAATCAGCCCCAGCATTTT. V is TRBV29-1 and J is TRBJ1-5; the match to TRBD1 covers 7 bases. Germline loops: CDR1 SQVTM, CDR2 ANQGSEA. CDR3 length equals 13 residues. The J segment lost 4 bases and the V segment lost 6 bases, leaving 6 bases of the junction unmatched.

The chain employs TRBV11-3 and TRBJ2-7, with TRBD1 matching 8 bases. The CDR3 has 15 amino acids. V trimming: 1 base; J trimming: 5 bases; junction bases outside the gene matches: 7. The V gene's germline CDR1 is SGHNT and CDR2 YENEEA. The CDR3 DNA sequence: TGTGCCAGCAGCTTAGGAGTGACAGGGGACCACGAGCAGTACTTC. It codes for CASSLGVTGDHEQYF.

The chain combines TRBV7-9 with TRBJ2-3, with TRBD2 matching 9 bases. CDR1 is SEHNR and CDR2 is FQNEAQ in the germline V gene (reference sequence). The J segment lost 12 bases and the V segment lost 1 base, leaving 8 bases of the junction unmatched. The CDR3 extends over 14 amino acids. The CDR3 loop reads CASSLGERGASQYF. The CDR3 DNA is TGTGCCAGCAGCTTAGGCGAGCGGGGGGCATCTCAGTATTTT.

The chain employs TRBV5-1 and TRBJ2-2; 8 bases are shared with TRBD2. After removal of 0 bases from V and 1 base from J, the junction contained 8 bases not matched to a gene. Germline CDR1 reads SGHRS; CDR2 reads YFSETQ. CDR3 size: 18 residues. In DNA, the CDR3 is TGCGCCAGCAGCTTGGAACTAGCGGCAAGGGGGAACACCGGGGAGCTGTTTTTT. The encoded protein is CASSLELAARGNTGELFF.

The chain is built from TRBV19 and TRBJ1-2; TRBD1 agrees at 8 bases. Germline trimming cut 5 bases from V and 7 bases from J; bases unmatched to any gene: 12. The CDR3 covers 15 residues. The V gene's germline CDR1 is LNHDA and CDR2 SQIVND (reference sequence). CDR3 in amino acids: CASSPSGQGASGYTF. DNA for the CDR3: TGTGCCAGTAGTCCATCGGGGCAGGGGGCAAGTGGCTACACCTTC.

The CDR3 reads CATTSEAGSHSGANVLTF. In DNA form, the CDR3 reads TGTGCCACCACCAGCGAGGCAGGGTCCCACTCTGGGGCCAACGTCCTGACTTTC. The genes are TRBV15 and TRBJ2-6; the D gene is possibly TRBD1 (5 bases). The germline V gene encodes CDR1 LNHNV and CDR2 YYDKDF (reference sequence). V lost 7 bases to trimming and J lost 0 bases, with 19 bases between them. The CDR3 is 18 amino acids.

The sample holds a few counts of this clone. V is TRBV30 and J is TRBJ1-1; TRBD1 aligns across 7 bases. This CDR3 region has 13 residues. V lost 1 base to trimming and J lost 1 base; unmatched junction nucleotides: 0. Germline V gene sequence: CDR1 GTSNPN, CDR2 SVGIG (reference sequence). The CDR3 DNA sequence: TGTGCCTGGAGTGGGACAGGGAACACTGAAGCTTTCTTT. Protein product: CAWSGTGNTEAFF.

The CDR3 sequence is CASSTDRESEAFF. In nucleotides, the CDR3 is TGTGCCAGTAGTACGGACAGGGAGAGCGAAGCTTTCTTT. The gene calls are TRBV19 and TRBJ1-1; 8 bases fit TRBD1. This CDR3 is 13 amino acids long. Germline V gene data show CDR1 as LNHDA and CDR2 as SQIVND (reference sequence). Trimming took 4 bases from V and 8 from J; bases not matched to a gene: 6.

The rearrangement links TRBV5-1 to TRBJ2-5, with a weak D call TRBD2 (5 bases). V was shortened by 0 bases and J by 2 bases, with 14 bases between the two germline ends. CDR3 size: 16 residues. The germline V gene encodes CDR1 SGHRS and CDR2 YFSETQ. The CDR3 reads CASSLVFETTQETQYF. CDR3 nucleotides: TGCGCCAGCAGCTTGGTGTTTGAGACTACACAAGAGACCCAGTACTTC.

This chain connects TRBV5-4 to TRBJ2-1; weak D call: TRBD2 (6 bases). CDR3 length: 16 residues. The ends were cut back, 1 base at V and 0 bases at J, with 11 bases in the middle. Germline-derived CDR1 and CDR2 are SGHNT and YYREEE (reference sequence). The CDR3 here is CASSLYRGSSYNEQFF. The CDR3 DNA reads TGTGCCAGCAGCTTGTACCGGGGGAGCTCCTACAATGAGCAGTTCTTC. The variable domain in full, with the rest retrieved from reference TRBV5-4 and TRBJ2-1, is ETGVTQSPTHLIKTRGQQVTLRCSSQSGHNTVSWYQQALGQGPQFIFQYYREEENGRGNFPPRFSGLQFPNYSSELNVNALELDDSALYLCASSLYRGSSYNEQFFGPGTRLTVL.

This chain joins TRBV19 and TRBJ1-6; D unclear. V shed 3 bases and J shed 7 bases, with 16 bases lying between them. CDR3 length: 16 amino acids. Germline V gene data show CDR1 as LNHDA and CDR2 as SQIVND (reference sequence). The CDR3 loop reads CASSISPGPLNSPLHF. The DNA for the CDR3 is TGTGCCAGTAGTATCAGTCCAGGCCCCTTGAATTCACCCCTCCACTTT.

The chain joins TRBV7-3 to TRBJ2-1; D might be TRBD2 (6 bases). This CDR3 is 13 amino acids long. V shed 4 bases and J shed 7 bases, with 11 bases lying between them. The V gene's germline CDR1 is SGHTA and CDR2 FQGTGA. The CDR3 loop is CASSWTIGNEQFF. Written as DNA, the CDR3 is TGTGCCAGCAGCTGGACTATCGGGAATGAGCAGTTCTTC.

This clone was seen just once. The chain uses TRBV7-9 and TRBJ2-7, with 7 bases matching TRBD1. The germline V gene encodes CDR1 SEHNR and CDR2 FQNEAQ (reference sequence). CDR3 length equals 14 residues. The V gene end was trimmed by 5 bases and the J gene end by 2 bases; junction bases not matched to a gene: 6. CDR3: CASSRWDRTYEQYF. The CDR3 DNA reads as TGTGCCAGCAGCAGATGGGACAGAACCTACGAGCAGTACTTC.